This T cell receptor (beta chain) was identified during a study of T cells in Graves' hyperthyroidism and ophthalmopathy. Study findings and constraints: Ophthalmopathy stood apart from stable hyperthyroidism in a 13 V-J model. The model predicted ophthalmopathy a median around six months before onset.

TCR beta CDR3 region amplification was performed from RNA transcripts. The HTBI primer set drove a first-round RT-PCR of the TCR CDR3. MiXCR was run by TCRdb on the multiplex PCR reads, yielding one entry per CDR3 protein. The data show approximately 400,000 distinct CDR3 sequences, about 15% seen once. The CDR3 has 14 amino acids. Germline CDR1 is DFQATT and CDR2 is SNEGSKA (reference sequence). Trimming removed 2 bases at V and 4 bases at J, with 12 bases between. Thyroid ultrasound and orbital computed tomography, with clinical symptoms and serum thyroxine and TRAb, informed diagnoses. The authors obtained PBMCs from 9 to 10 ml of fresh peripheral blood. This clonotype showed up many times. Its antigen is unknown.

The clonotype was recovered from a woman under 40 with Graves' hyperthyroidism. The material sequenced was blood. This chain joins TRBV20-1 and TRBJ2-1; D uncertain. DNA for the CDR3: TGCAGTGCTAGACAGCCGACCGGTTACAATGAGCAGTTCTTC. Protein sequence: CSARQPTGYNEQFF.